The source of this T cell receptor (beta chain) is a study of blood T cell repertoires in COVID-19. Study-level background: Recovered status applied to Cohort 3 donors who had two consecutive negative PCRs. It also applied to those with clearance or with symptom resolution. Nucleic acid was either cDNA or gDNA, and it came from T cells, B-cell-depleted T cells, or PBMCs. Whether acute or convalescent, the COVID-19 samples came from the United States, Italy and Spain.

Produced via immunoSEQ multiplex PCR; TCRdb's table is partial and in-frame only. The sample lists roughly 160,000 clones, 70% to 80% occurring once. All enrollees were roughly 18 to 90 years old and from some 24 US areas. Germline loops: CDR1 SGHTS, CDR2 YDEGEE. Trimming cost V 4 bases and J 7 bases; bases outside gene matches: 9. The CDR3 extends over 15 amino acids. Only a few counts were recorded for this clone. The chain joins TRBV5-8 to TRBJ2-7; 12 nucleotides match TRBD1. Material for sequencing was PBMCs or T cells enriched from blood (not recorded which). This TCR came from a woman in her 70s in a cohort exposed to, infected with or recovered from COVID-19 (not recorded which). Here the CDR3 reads CASSPPGQGAGEQYF. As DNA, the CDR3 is TGTGCCAGCAGCCCGCCGGGACAGGGGGCTGGGGAGCAGTACTTC.